A single sample gave rise to the 18 T cell receptor beta chains below, sequenced in a study of low-dose radiotherapy and immunotherapy resistance in tumors. Noted time point: before trial treatment. Gene-specific TRAV and TRBV primers were used for first-strand cDNA, covering alpha and beta chains. The authors amplified TCRs for around 20 PCR cycles with a constant-region primer and a V-primer adapter. TCRdb reprocessed the reads via MiXCR and lists one record per CDR3 protein. The sample holds 75,000 to 95,000 distinct CDR3 sequences, more than 8.5% seen once. The sequenced sample was PBMCs, obtained before treatment. Receptor source: a male donor with prostate cancer.

This clonotype occurred a few times. A much larger clone lies one base from this, so it may be a read error. V usage is TRBV28 and J usage is TRBJ2-1, with TRBD2 matching over 7 bases. This CDR3 spans 14 amino acids. V shed 2 bases and J 10 bases; nucleotides not matched to a gene: 8. Per the germline V gene, CDR1 is MDHEN and CDR2 is SYDVKM. The CDR3 region is CASSLAGEAYEQFF. The CDR3 DNA follows: TGTGCCAGCAGTTTAGCGGGAGAGGCCTACGAGCAGTTCTTC.

This clonotype was seen ten or more times. The rearrangement links TRBV5-4 to TRBJ1-5, with TRBD1 as a possible D gene (6 bases). CDR1 is SGHNT, CDR2 YYREEE, per germline (reference sequence). The CDR3 contains 16 residues. V was trimmed by 0 bases and J by 0 bases, leaving 10 bases between them. CDR3 nucleotides: TGTGCCAGCAGCTTGGGAGGGACATATAGCAATCAGCCCCAGCATTTT. Protein product: CASSLGGTYSNQPQHF.

The chain joins TRBV6-8 to TRBJ2-7, with 7 bases that match TRBD1. V gave up 5 bases and J gave up 2 bases; unmatched junction bases: 6. Germline assignment: CDR1 MNHGY and CDR2 SAAAGT. The CDR3 length is 14 residues. The CDR3 nucleotides read TGTGCCAGCAGTCGGGGACAGCTACCCTACGAGCAGTACTTC. Its protein is CASSRGQLPYEQYF.

This clonotype was seen at least ten times. V gene TRBV28 combines with J gene TRBJ2-5; D not certain. This CDR3 contains 13 residues. Germline V lookup: CDR1 MDHEN, CDR2 SYDVKM. V lost 7 bases to trimming and J lost 3 bases, with 12 bases between them. The DNA for the CDR3 is TGTGCCAGCACCTCTGGCCCTAAAGAGACCCAGTACTTC. This sequence encodes CASTSGPKETQYF.

This clonotype was found many times. The rearrangement uses TRBV28 and TRBJ1-1; D not resolved. Germline CDR1 and CDR2: MDHEN and SYDVKM. Trimming pared 6 bases from V and 3 bases from J, leaving 11 bases between. There are 13 residues in the CDR3. Here the CDR3 DNA reads TGTGCCAGCAGCCGGATCGGGGACACTGAAGCTTTCTTT. It yields the protein CASSRIGDTEAFF. Based on the CDR3 plus reference TRBV28 and TRBJ1-1, the full variable domain is DVKVTQSSRYLVKRTGEKVFLECVQDMDHENMFWYRQDPGLGLRLIYFSYDVKMKEKGDIPEGYSVSREKKERFSLILESASTNQTSMYLCASSRIGDTEAFFGQGTRLTVV.

This clonotype was seen many times. This rearrangement joins TRBV27 to TRBJ2-2; D tentatively reads TRBD1 or TRBD2 (5 bases each). Germline CDR1 and CDR2: MNHEY and SMNVEV (reference sequence). This CDR3 is built from 15 residues. V was trimmed by 0 bases and J by 5 bases, leaving 10 bases between them. The CDR3 bases are TGTGCCAGCAGTTTATCAGCAGGGAGTACCGGGGAGCTGTTTTTT. It translates to CASSLSAGSTGELFF.

In the case of this clonotype: This likely came from a read error, as a far larger clone is one base away. The chain employs TRBV7-4 and TRBJ1-1; no clear D. V was trimmed by 10 bases and J by 0 bases, leaving 12 bases between them. Per germline, CDR1 SGHVT and CDR2 SQSDAQ. This CDR3 contains 13 residues. The CDR3, as DNA: TGTGCCACCAGTTCCAGACTGAACACTGAAGCTTTCTTT. Amino acid sequence: CATSSRLNTEAFF.

The CDR3 reads CASSSTSGRTGANVLTF. As DNA, the CDR3 is TGTGCCAGCAGCTCGACTAGCGGGAGGACTGGGGCCAACGTCCTGACTTTC. The chain couples TRBV7-9 to TRBJ2-6, with TRBD2 matching 13 bases. V was clipped by 4 bases and J by 2 bases; unmatched bases: 2. This CDR3 has 17 amino acids. Germline CDR1 SEHNR, CDR2 FQNEAQ (reference sequence). Variable domain in full (rest from reference TRBV7-9 and TRBJ2-6): DTGVSQNPRHKITKRGQNVTFRCDPISEHNRLYWYRQTLGQGPEFLTYFQNEAQLEKSRLLSDRFSAERPKGSFSTLEIQRTEQGDSAMYLCASSSTSGRTGANVLTFGAGSRLTVL.

At least ten counts were recorded for this clonotype. The chain is built from TRBV5-1 and TRBJ1-4; D is unresolved. V was clipped by 0 bases and J by 10 bases, with 10 bases between them. This CDR3 region has 13 residues. The germline gives CDR1 SGHRS, CDR2 YFSETQ. The CDR3 nucleotides are TGCGCCAGCAGCTTGGAGGTGGAGGCAAAACTGTTTTTT. Translation: CASSLEVEAKLFF.

Many counts were recorded for this clonotype. This chain connects TRBV29-1 to TRBJ2-7; D possibly corresponds to TRBD2 (6 bases). The ends were cut back, 6 bases at V and 2 bases at J, with 11 bases in the middle. The CDR3 is 12 amino acids. Per germline, CDR1 SQVTM and CDR2 ANQGSEA. CDR3 nucleotide sequence: TGCAGCGTGCGGGACGCCCCCTACGAGCAGTACTTC. Encoded protein: CSVRDAPYEQYF.

Concerning this clonotype: This is likely an artifact of a read error, given a far larger clone one base away. The chain recombines TRBV3-1 with TRBJ2-1, with D possibly matching TRBD1 (5 bases). From germline, CDR1 is LGHDT and CDR2 YNNKEL (reference sequence). The CDR3 is 15 amino acids. V lost 2 bases, J lost 10 bases, and 18 bases lay in between. In DNA, the CDR3 is TGTGCCAGCAGCCAACCGACAGACGTATCCTACGAGCAGTTCTTC. Translated, it gives CASSQPTDVSYEQFF.

This sequence joins TRBV20-1 and TRBJ1-5; no clear D gene. The germline gives CDR1 DFQATT, CDR2 SNEGSKA (reference sequence). Trimming pared 2 bases from V and 1 base from J, leaving 3 bases between. This CDR3 region has 12 residues. The CDR3 region is CSARPSNQPQHF. DNA of the CDR3: TGCAGTGCTAGACCCAGCAATCAGCCCCAGCATTTT.

This clonotype was seen many times. The chain employs TRBV6-2 or TRBV6-3 and TRBJ2-7, with 7 bases that match TRBD1. The CDR3 length is 15 residues. V gave up 2 bases and J gave up 3 bases; unmatched junction bases: 7. Germline CDR1 MNHEY, CDR2 SVGEGT. CDR3 coding DNA: TGTGCCAGCAGTTACGCATCACAGGGGCTCTACGAGCAGTACTTC. The encoded protein is CASSYASQGLYEQYF.

This clonotype was seen at least ten times. The CDR3 region is CSARGVVPYNEQFF. Here the CDR3 DNA reads TGCAGTGCTAGAGGAGTAGTACCCTACAATGAGCAGTTCTTC. The rearrangement links TRBV20-1 to TRBJ2-1; no firm D call. The CDR3 consists of 14 residues. V dropped 1 base and J dropped 2 bases, with 9 bases sitting between them. Germline loops: CDR1 DFQATT, CDR2 SNEGSKA (reference sequence).

This clonotype has at least ten counts. The V gene is TRBV20-1, the J gene TRBJ2-7, with D possibly being TRBD2 (5 bases). With 0 bases removed from V and 3 bases from J, the gap between germline ends came to 18 bases. CDR1 DFQATT and CDR2 SNEGSKA come from the germline V gene (reference sequence). The length of the CDR3 is 16 residues. CDR3 sequence: CSARDLLAPFNYEQYF. The CDR3 DNA sequence: TGCAGTGCTAGAGATCTGTTAGCGCCCTTCAACTACGAGCAGTACTTC.

This clonotype has at least ten counts. The chain recombines TRBV5-1 with TRBJ2-1; 7 positions agree with TRBD2. V gave up 0 bases and J gave up 1 base; unmatched junction bases: 4. CDR1 and CDR2 from the germline V gene are SGHRS and YFSETQ. This CDR3 contains 16 residues. The CDR3 region has the DNA TGCGCCAGCAGCTTGGCCCCTAGCGGATCCTACAATGAGCAGTTCTTC. Its protein product is CASSLAPSGSYNEQFF.

This clonotype has ten or more counts. V gene TRBV5-1 combines with J gene TRBJ2-7; 8 bases are shared with TRBD1. This CDR3 is built from 13 residues. The V gene end was trimmed by 4 bases and the J gene end by 6 bases; junction bases not matched to a gene: 6. Looked up from germline, CDR1 is SGHRS and CDR2 is YFSETQ. The CDR3 DNA is TGCGCCAGCAGCCTTGGCAGGGGGCGCGAGCAGTACTTC. Its protein product is CASSLGRGREQYF.

This clonotype was observed at least ten times. V gene TRBV27 combines with J gene TRBJ2-7; D is possibly TRBD1 or TRBD2 (5 bases each). The CDR3 runs to 13 residues. Germline loops: CDR1 MNHEY, CDR2 SMNVEV (reference sequence). V was pared by 5 bases and J by 2 bases, with 10 bases between. The DNA for the CDR3 is TGTGCCAGCAGTAGGGACCCAGCCTACGAGCAGTACTTC. It encodes CASSRDPAYEQYF.